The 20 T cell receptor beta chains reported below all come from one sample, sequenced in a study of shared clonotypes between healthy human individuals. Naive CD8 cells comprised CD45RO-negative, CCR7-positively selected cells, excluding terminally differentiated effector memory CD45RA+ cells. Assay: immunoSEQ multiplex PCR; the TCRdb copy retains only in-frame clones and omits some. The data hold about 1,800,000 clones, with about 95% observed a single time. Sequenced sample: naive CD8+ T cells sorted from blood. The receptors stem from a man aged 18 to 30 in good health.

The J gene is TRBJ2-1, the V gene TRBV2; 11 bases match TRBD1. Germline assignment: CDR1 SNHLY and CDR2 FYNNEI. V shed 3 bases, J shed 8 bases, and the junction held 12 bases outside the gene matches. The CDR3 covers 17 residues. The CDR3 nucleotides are TGTGCCAGCAGTGATCCCCTTGGACAGGGGGCGCTTCATGAGCAGTTCTTC. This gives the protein CASSDPLGQGALHEQFF.

This CDR3 reads CASSAEPGQGEGNGYTF. CDR3 sequence (DNA): TGTGCCAGCAGCGCCGAGCCGGGACAGGGTGAAGGGAATGGCTACACCTTC. The V gene is TRBV7-9, the J gene TRBJ1-2; 9 bases align to TRBD1. The CDR3 has 17 residues. Trimming cost V 5 bases and J 6 bases; bases outside gene matches: 16. Germline V gene data show CDR1 as SEHNR and CDR2 as FQNEAQ (reference sequence).

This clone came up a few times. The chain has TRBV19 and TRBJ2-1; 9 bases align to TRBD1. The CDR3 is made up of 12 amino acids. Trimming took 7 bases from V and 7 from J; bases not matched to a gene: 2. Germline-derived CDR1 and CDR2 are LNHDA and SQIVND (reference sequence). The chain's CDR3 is CASKQGANEQFF. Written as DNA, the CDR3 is TGTGCCAGTAAACAGGGGGCGAATGAGCAGTTCTTC. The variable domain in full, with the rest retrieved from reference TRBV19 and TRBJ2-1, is DGGITQSPKYLFRKEGQNVTLSCEQNLNHDAMYWYRQDPGQGLRLIYYSQIVNDFQKGDIAEGYSVSREKKESFPLTVTSAQKNPTAFYLCASKQGANEQFFGPGTRLTVL.

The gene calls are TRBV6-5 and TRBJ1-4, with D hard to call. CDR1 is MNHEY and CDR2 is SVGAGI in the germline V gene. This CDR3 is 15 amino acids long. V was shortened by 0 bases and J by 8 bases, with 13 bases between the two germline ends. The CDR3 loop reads CASSYSNGRKEKLFF. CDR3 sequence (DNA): TGTGCCAGCAGTTACTCGAATGGAAGGAAGGAAAAACTGTTTTTT.

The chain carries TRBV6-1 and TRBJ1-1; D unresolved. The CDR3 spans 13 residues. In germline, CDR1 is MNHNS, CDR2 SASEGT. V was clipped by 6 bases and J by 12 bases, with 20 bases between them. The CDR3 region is CASRGNSRPDPFF. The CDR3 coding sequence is TGTGCCAGCAGAGGTAACAGCAGGCCTGATCCTTTCTTT.

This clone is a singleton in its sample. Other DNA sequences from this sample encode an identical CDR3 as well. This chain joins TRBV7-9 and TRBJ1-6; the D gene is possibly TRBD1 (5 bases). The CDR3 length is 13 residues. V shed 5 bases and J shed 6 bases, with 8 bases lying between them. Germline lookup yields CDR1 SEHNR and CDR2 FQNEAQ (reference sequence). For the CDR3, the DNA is TGTGCCAGCAGCCCGGGACCTAATTCACCCCTCCACTTT. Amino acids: CASSPGPNSPLHF.

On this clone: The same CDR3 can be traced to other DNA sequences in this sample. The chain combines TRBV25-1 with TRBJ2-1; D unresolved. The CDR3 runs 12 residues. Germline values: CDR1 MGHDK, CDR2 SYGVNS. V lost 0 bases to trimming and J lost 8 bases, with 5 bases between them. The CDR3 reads CASSEYGDEQFF. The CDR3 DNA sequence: TGTGCCAGCAGTGAATATGGGGATGAGCAGTTCTTC.

In DNA form, the CDR3 reads TGTGCCAGCAGTGAATCCTGGGGGGAGACAGTGACAGCCGGGGAGCTGTTTTTT. As protein: CASSESWGETVTAGELFF. The rearrangement uses TRBV2 and TRBJ2-2; tentative D call: TRBD2 (6 bases). Trimming removed 2 bases at V and 6 bases at J, with 22 bases between. The germline gives CDR1 SNHLY, CDR2 FYNNEI. There are 18 residues in the CDR3.

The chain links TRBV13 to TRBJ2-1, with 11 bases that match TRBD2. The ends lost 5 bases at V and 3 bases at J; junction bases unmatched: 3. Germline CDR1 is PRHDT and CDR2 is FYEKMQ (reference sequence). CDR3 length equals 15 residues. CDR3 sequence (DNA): TGTGCCAGCAGCCAGGGACTAGCGGACTACAATGAGCAGTTCTTC. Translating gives CASSQGLADYNEQFF.

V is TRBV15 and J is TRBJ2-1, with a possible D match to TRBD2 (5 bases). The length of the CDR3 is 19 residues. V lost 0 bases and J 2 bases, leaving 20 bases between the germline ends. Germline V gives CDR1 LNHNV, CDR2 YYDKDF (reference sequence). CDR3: CATSRDLGVGPSPYNEQFF. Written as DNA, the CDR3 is TGTGCCACCAGCAGAGATCTCGGGGTAGGCCCGTCTCCCTACAATGAGCAGTTCTTC.

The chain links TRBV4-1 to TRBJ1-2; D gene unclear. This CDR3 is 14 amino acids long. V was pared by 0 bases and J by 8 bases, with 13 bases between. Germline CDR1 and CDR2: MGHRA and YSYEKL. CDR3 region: CASSQETGKGGYTF. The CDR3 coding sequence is TGCGCCAGCAGCCAAGAGACTGGGAAAGGAGGCTACACCTTC.

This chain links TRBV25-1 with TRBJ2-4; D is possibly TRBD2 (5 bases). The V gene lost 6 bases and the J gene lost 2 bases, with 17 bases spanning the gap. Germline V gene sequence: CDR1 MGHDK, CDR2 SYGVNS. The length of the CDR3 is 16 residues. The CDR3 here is CASSDRWECTKNIQYF. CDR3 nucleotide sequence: TGTGCCAGCAGCGATAGGTGGGAGTGTACCAAAAACATTCAGTACTTC.

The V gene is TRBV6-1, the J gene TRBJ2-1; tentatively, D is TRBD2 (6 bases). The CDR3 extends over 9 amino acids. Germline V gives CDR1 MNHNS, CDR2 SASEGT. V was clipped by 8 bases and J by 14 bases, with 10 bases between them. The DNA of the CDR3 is TGTGCCAGCGGGGACTTAAAGTTCTTC. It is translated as CASGDLKFF.

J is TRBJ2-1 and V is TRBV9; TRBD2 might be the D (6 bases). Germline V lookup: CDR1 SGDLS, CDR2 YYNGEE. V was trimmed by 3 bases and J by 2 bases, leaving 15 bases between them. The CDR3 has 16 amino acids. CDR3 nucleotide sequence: TGTGCCAGCAGCGGGCCCGAAGTAGCGGCCTACAATGAGCAGTTCTTC. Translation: CASSGPEVAAYNEQFF.

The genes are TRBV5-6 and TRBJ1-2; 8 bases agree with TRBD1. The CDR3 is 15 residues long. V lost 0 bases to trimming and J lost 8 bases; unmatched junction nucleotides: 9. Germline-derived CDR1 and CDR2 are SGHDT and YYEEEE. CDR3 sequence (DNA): TGTGCCAGCAGCTTGGTCACAGGGGGTCTTTGGGGCTACACCTTC. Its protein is CASSLVTGGLWGYTF.

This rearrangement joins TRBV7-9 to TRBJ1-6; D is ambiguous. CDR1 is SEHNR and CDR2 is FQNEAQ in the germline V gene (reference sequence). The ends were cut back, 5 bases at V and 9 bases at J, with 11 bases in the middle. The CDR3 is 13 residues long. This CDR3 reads CASSTLGPSPLHF. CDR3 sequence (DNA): TGTGCCAGCAGCACCCTCGGACCTTCACCCCTCCACTTT.

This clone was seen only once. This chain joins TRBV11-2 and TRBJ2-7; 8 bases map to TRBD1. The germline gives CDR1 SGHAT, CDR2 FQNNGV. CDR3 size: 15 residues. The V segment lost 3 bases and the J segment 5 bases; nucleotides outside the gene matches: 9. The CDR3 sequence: CASSFLDRVYNEQYF. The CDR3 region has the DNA TGTGCCAGCAGCTTTTTGGACAGGGTTTACAACGAGCAGTACTTC.

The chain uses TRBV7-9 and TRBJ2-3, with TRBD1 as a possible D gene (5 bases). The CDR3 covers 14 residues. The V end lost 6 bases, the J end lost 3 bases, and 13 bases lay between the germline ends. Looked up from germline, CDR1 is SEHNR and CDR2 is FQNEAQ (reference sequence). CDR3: CASSHSRETDTQYF. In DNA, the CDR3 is TGTGCCAGCAGTCACTCCAGGGAAACAGATACGCAGTATTTT. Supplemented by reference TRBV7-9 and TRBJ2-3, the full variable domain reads DTGVSQNPRHKITKRGQNVTFRCDPISEHNRLYWYRQTLGQGPEFLTYFQNEAQLEKSRLLSDRFSAERPKGSFSTLEIQRTEQGDSAMYLCASSHSRETDTQYFGPGTRLTVL.

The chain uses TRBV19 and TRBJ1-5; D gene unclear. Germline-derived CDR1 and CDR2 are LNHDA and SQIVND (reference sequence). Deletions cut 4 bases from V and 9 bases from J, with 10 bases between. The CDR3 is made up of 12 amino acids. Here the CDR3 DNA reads TGTGCCAGTAGTAACGGTGCTGGGCCCCAGCATTTT. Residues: CASSNGAGPQHF.

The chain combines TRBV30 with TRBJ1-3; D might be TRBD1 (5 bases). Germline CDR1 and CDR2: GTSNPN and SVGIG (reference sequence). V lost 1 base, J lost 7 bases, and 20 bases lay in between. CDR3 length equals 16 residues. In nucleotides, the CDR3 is TGTGCCTGGAGTGGCCTGACAGAATTAGATGGGAACACCATATATTTT. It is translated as CAWSGLTELDGNTIYF.